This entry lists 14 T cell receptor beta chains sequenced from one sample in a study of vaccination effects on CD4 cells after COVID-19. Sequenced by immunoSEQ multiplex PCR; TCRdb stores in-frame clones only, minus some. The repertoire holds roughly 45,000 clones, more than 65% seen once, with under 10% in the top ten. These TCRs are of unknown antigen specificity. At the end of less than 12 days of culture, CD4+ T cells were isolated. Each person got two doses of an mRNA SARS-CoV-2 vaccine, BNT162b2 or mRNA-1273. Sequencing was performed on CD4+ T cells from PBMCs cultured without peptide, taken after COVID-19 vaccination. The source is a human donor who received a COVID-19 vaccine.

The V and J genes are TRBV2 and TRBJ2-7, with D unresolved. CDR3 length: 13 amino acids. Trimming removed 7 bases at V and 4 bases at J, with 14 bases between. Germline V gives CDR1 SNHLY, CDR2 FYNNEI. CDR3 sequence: CASKDGRRYEQYF. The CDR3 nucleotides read TGTGCCAGCAAGGACGGAAGGAGATACGAGCAGTACTTC.

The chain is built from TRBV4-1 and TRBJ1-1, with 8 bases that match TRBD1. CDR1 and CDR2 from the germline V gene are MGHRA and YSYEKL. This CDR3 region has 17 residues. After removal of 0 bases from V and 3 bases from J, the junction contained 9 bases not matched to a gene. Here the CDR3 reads CASSQDLGQGSDTEAFF. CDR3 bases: TGCGCCAGCAGCCAAGATCTAGGACAGGGATCGGACACTGAAGCTTTCTTT.

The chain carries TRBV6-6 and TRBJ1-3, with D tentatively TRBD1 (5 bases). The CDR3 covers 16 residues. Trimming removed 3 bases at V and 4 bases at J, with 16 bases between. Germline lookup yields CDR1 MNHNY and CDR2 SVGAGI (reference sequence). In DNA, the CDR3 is TGTGCCAGCAGTTATGTACAGGTTTCCAGCGGAAACACCATATATTTT. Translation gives CASSYVQVSSGNTIYF.

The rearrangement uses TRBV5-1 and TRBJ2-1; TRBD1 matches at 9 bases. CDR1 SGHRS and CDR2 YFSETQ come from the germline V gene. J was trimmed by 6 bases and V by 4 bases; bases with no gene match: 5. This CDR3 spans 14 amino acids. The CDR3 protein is CASSPGTGSNEQFF. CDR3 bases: TGCGCCAGCAGCCCCGGGACAGGGAGCAATGAGCAGTTCTTC.

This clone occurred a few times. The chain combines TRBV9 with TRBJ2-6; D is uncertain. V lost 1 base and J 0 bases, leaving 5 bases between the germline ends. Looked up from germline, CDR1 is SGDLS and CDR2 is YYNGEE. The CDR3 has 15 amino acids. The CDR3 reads CASSVPRSGANVLTF. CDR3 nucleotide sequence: TGTGCCAGCAGCGTACCGCGCTCTGGGGCCAACGTCCTGACTTTC.

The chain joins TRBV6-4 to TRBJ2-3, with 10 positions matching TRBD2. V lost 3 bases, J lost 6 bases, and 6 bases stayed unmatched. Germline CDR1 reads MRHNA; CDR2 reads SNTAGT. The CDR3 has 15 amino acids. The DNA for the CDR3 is TGTGCCAGCAGTGATATTAGCGGGGGGCTCGATACGCAGTATTTT. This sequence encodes CASSDISGGLDTQYF.

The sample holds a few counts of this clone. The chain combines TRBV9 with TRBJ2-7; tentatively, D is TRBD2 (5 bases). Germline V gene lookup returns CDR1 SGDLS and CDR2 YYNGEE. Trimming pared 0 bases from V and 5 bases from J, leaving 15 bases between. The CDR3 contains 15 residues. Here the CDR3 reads CASSVAFLASNEQYF. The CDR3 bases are TGTGCCAGCAGCGTAGCTTTTTTGGCTAGCAACGAGCAGTACTTC. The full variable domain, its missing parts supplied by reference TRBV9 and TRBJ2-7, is DSGVTQTPKHLITATGQRVTLRCSPRSGDLSVYWYQQSLDQGLQFLIQYYNGEERAKGNILERFSAQQFPDLHSELNLSSLELGDSALYFCASSVAFLASNEQYFGPGTRLTVT.

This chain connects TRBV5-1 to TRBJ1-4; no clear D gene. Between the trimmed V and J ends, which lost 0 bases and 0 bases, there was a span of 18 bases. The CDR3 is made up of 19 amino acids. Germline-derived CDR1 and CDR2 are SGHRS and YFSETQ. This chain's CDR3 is CASSLGGNLPRSTNEKLFF. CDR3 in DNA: TGCGCCAGCAGCTTGGGCGGAAATTTACCGAGATCAACTAATGAAAAACTGTTTTTT.

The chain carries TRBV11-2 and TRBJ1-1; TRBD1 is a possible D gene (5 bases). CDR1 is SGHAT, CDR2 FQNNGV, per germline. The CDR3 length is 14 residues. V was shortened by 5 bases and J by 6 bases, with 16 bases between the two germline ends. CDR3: CASSLVGGRAEAFF. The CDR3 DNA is TGTGCCAGCAGCCTAGTTGGGGGGAGAGCTGAAGCTTTCTTT.

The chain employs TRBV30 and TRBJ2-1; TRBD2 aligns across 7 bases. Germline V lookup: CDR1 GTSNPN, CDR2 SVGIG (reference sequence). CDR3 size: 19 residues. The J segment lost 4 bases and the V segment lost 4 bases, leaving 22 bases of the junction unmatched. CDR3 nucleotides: TGTGCCTGGAAAGCCGCGGCGGTGACTAGCCGTAAAACTTACAATGAGCAGTTCTTC. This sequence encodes CAWKAAAVTSRKTYNEQFF.

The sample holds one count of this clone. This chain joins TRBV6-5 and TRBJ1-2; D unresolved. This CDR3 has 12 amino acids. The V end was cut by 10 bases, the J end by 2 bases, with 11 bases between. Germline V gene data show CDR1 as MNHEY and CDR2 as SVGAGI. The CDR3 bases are TGTGCCACGCGGACGGACAACTATGGCTACACCTTC. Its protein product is CATRTDNYGYTF.

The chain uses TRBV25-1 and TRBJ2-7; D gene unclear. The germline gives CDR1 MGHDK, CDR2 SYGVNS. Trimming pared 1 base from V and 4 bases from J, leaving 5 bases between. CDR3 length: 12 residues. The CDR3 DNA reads TGTGCCAGCAGTGAATTCGGGTACGAGCAGTACTTC. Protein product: CASSEFGYEQYF.

The CDR3 loop reads CASSESSYEQYF. CDR3 bases: TGTGCCAGCAGTGAAAGCTCCTACGAGCAGTACTTC. This chain connects TRBV2 to TRBJ2-7; D gene unclear. Germline V lookup: CDR1 SNHLY, CDR2 FYNNEI. The V gene lost 2 bases and the J gene lost 0 bases, with 2 bases spanning the gap. CDR3 length: 12 residues.

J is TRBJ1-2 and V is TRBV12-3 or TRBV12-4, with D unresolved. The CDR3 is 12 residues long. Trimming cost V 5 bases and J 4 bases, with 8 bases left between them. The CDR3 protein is CASSGPGYGYTF. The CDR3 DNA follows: TGTGCCAGCAGTGGTCCTGGCTATGGCTACACCTTC.